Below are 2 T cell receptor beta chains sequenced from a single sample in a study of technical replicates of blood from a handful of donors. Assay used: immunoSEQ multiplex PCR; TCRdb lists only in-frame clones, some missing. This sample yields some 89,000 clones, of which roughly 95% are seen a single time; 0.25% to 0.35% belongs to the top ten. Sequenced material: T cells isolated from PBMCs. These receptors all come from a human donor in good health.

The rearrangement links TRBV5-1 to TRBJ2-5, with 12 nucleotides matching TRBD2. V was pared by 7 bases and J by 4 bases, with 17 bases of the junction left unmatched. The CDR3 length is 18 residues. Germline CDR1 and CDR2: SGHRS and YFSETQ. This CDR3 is CASRPRLAGEKLGETQYF. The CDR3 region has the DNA TGCGCCAGCCGCCCCCGACTAGCGGGGGAAAAATTGGGAGAGACCCAGTACTTC.

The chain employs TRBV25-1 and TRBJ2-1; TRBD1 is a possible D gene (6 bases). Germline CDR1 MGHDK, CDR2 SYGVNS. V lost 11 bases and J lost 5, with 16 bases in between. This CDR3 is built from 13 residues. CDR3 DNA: TGTGCCTCCTGGGGGCAGCGGAACAATGAGCAGTTCTTC. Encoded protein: CASWGQRNNEQFF.